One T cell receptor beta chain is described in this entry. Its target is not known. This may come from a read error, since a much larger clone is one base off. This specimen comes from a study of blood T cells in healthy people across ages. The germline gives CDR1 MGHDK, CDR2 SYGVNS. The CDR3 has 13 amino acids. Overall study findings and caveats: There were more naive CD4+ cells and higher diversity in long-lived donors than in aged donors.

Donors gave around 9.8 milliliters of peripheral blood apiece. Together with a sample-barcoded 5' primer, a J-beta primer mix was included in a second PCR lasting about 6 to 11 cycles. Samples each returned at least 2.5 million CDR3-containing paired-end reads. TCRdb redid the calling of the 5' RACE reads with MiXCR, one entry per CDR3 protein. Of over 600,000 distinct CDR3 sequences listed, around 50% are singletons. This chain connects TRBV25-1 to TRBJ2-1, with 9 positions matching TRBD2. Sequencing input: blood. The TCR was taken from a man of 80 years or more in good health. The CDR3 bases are TGTGTCAGCATAGCGGGAGCGGGGAATGAGCAGTTCTTC. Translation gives CVSIAGAGNEQFF.